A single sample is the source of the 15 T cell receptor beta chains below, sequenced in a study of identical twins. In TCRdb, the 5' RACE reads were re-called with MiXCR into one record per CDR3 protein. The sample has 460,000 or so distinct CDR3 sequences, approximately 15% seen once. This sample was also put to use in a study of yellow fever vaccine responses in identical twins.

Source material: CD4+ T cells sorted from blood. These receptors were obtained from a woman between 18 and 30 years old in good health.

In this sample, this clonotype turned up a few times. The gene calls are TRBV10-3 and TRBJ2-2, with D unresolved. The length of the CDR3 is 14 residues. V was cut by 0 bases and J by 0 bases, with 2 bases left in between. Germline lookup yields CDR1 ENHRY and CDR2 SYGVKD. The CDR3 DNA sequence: TGTGCCATCAGTGAGTCTGCGAACACCGGGGAGCTGTTTTTT. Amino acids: CAISESANTGELFF.

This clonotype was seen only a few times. CDR3 sequence: CASRLGKAYEQYF. CDR3 DNA sequence: TGCGCCAGCAGGCTCGGCAAGGCCTACGAGCAGTACTTC. The chain has TRBV5-1 and TRBJ2-7; D is undetermined. V dropped 5 bases and J dropped 2 bases, with 11 bases sitting between them. This CDR3 is built from 13 residues. Per germline, CDR1 SGHRS and CDR2 YFSETQ.

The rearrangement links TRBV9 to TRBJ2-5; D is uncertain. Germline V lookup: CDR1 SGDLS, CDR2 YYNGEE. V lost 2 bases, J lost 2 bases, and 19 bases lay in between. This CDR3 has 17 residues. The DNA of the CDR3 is TGTGCCAGCAGCGTGGACCCCCTAGGGTCATCGCAAGAGACCCAGTACTTC. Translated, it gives CASSVDPLGSSQETQYF. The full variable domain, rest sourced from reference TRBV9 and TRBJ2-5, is DSGVTQTPKHLITATGQRVTLRCSPRSGDLSVYWYQQSLDQGLQFLIQYYNGEERAKGNILERFSAQQFPDLHSELNLSSLELGDSALYFCASSVDPLGSSQETQYFGPGTRLLVL.

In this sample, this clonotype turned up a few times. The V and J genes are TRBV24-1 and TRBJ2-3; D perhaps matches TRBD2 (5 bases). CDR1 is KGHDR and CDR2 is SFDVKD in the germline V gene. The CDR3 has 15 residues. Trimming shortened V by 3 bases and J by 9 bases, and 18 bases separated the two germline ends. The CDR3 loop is CATSDEGSSLGTQYF. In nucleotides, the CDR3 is TGTGCCACCAGTGATGAGGGAAGCAGCCTGGGGACGCAGTATTTT.

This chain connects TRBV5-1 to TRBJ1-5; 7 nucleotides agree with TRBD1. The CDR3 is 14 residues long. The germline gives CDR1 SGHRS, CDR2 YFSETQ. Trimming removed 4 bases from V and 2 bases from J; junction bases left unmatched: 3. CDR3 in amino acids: CASSTGQGNQPQHF. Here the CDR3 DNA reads TGCGCCAGCAGCACCGGACAGGGCAATCAGCCCCAGCATTTT.

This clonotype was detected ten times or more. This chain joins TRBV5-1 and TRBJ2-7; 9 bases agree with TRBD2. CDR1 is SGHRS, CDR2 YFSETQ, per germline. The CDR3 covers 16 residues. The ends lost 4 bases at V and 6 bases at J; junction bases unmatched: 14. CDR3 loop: CASSTEVGSGSTEQYF. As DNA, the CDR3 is TGCGCCAGCAGCACGGAGGTAGGTAGCGGGAGCACCGAGCAGTACTTC.

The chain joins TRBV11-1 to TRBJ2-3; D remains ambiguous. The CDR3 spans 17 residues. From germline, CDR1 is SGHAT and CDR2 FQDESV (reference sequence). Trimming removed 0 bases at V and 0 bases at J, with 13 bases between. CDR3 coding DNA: TGTGCCAGCAGCTTAGCCAGACACAGCCCTAGCACAGATACGCAGTATTTT. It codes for CASSLARHSPSTDTQYF.

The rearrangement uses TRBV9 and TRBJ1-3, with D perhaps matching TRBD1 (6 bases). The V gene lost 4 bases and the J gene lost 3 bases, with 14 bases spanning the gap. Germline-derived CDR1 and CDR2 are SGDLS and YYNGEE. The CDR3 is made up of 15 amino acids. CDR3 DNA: TGTGCCAGCAGCTCACCACAGGGTGTTGGAAACACCATATATTTT. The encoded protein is CASSSPQGVGNTIYF.

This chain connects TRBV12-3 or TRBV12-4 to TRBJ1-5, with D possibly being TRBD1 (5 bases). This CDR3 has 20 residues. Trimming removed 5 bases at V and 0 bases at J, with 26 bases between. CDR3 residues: CASSRWLNPREAYSNQPQHF. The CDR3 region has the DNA TGTGCCAGCAGTAGATGGCTAAACCCCAGGGAAGCGTATAGCAATCAGCCCCAGCATTTT.

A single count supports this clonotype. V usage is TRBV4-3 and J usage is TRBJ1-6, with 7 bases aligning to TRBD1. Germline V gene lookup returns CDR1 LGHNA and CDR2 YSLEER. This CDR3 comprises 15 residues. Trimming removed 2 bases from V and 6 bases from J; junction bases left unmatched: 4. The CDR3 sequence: CASSQLRDSNSPLHF. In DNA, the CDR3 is TGCGCCAGCAGCCAACTCCGGGACAGTAATTCACCCCTCCACTTT.

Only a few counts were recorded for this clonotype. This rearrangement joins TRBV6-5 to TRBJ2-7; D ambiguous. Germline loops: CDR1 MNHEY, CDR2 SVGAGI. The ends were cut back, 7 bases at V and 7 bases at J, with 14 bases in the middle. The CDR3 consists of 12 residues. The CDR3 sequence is CASTPGLGEQYF. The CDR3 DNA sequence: TGTGCCAGCACACCCGGTTTGGGGGAGCAGTACTTC.

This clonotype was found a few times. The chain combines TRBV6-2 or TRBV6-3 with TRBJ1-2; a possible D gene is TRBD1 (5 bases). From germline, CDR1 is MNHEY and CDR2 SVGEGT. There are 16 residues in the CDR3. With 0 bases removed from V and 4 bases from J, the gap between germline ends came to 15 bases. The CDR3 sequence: CASSYSSDRPIYGYTF. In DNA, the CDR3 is TGTGCCAGCAGTTACTCTTCCGACAGACCCATCTATGGCTACACCTTC.

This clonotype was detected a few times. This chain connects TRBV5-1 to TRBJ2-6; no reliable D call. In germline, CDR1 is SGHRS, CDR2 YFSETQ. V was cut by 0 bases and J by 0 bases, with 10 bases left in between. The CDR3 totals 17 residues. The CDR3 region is CASSLGRRPSGANVLTF. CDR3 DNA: TGCGCCAGCAGCTTGGGGAGACGGCCCTCTGGGGCCAACGTCCTGACTTTC.

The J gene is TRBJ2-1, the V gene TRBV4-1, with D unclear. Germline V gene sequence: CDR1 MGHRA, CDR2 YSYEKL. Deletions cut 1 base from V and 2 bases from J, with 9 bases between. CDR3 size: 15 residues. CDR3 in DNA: TGCGCCAGCAGCCAAGCGCCTGGCCCCTACAATGAGCAGTTCTTC. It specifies CASSQAPGPYNEQFF.

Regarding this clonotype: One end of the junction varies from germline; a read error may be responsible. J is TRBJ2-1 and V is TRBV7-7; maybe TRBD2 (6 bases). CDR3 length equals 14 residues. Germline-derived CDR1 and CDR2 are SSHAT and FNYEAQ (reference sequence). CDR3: CASSKTSGINEQFF. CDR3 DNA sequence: TGTGCTAGCAGCAAGACTAGTGGGATCAATGAGCAGTTCTTC.